This TCR beta chain was obtained from a study of T cell clusters in autoimmune cytopenias. Study outcomes and limitations: Exclusive TRB clusters were 2.5 to 3.5-fold more numerous in healthy donors than in active autoimmune hepatitis.

TRB was amplified from approximately 230 ng of peripheral blood genomic DNA per sample. Germline CDR1 LNHDA, CDR2 SQIVND (reference sequence). The CDR3 runs 15 residues. TRB was amplified by touch-down multiplex PCR, primer pools A and B combined. TCRdb processed the multiplex PCR reads again and assigns one entry to each CDR3 protein, with no DNA. Found here are 2,000 to 2,500 distinct CDR3 sequences; the top ten clones hold 6% to 9%. This clonotype is large (0.1 to 1%) by frequency. Its antigen is unknown. Another study also made use of these data, one on T cell repertoires in aging, cancer and after chemotherapy. That report notes: Donor ages fell into six groups from 30 or younger up to 70 or older. Healthy donor repertoires were recorded over several months to years and showed clear clonal overlap. Compared with age-matched healthy donors, untreated hematological or solid cancer patients showed higher blood TCR clonality.

The chain is built from TRBV19 and TRBJ2-5. This clonotype originated in a human donor in good health. The sample was peripheral blood. The CDR3 loop is CASSIVPQSDGTQYF.